The clone carrying this T cell receptor (beta chain) has only a few counts. Its antigen remains unidentified. Other DNA sequences of this sample code for an identical CDR3. The sample comes from a study of graft-versus-host responses after intestinal transplantation. Study summary: Recipients were all induced with anti-thymocyte globulin, then given tacrolimus and steroids for around 3 years.

Study-level findings and limits: Allografts of patients with graft-donor T cell macrochimerism showed high graft-versus-host to host-versus-graft clone ratios. There was an association between peak levels of circulating GvH clones and early post-transplant HvG declines.

TCRdb's copy holds only in-frame clones and misses some; the assay was immunoSEQ multiplex PCR. The sample consists of some 85,000 clones, roughly 91% of them appearing once. The V end was cut by 2 bases, the J end by 0 bases, with 11 bases between. The CDR3 is made up of 15 amino acids. Germline V gene lookup returns CDR1 MNHEY and CDR2 SMNVEV (reference sequence). The sequences come from unstimulated CD8+ T cells sorted from spleen or lymph node cells, collected before transplant. This sequence joins TRBV27 and TRBJ2-7; D gene unclear. The sequence was collected from a human donor who was the organ donor for an intestinal transplant. CDR3: CASSLQDSSSYEQYF. The CDR3 region has the DNA TGTGCCAGCAGTTTACAGGATTCATCCTCCTACGAGCAGTACTTC.